The following is a T cell receptor (beta chain) sequence with its context. The target antigen is unknown. Extraction and reverse transcription of RNA yielded cDNA as the sequencing template. Data came from immunoSEQ multiplex PCR; TCRdb stores just in-frame clones and leaves some out. Of 110,000 to 150,000 clones listed, about 88% are singletons. Germline V gives CDR1 SGHRS, CDR2 YFSETQ. The CDR3 is made up of 15 amino acids. Indicated treatment: oral pan-JAK inhibitor, 5-10 mg twice daily. This entry belongs to a study of CD8+ T cells in alopecia areata. Study context: In an open-label trial, patients got 5 to 10 mg tofacitinib twice daily. Whole-study results and caveats: Scalp clonality and expanded CD8+ clones among the top 100 were significantly decreased by tofacitinib.

The material sequenced was CD8+ T cells sorted from blood, taken at week 4, from a patient treated with tofacitinib. The receptor was isolated from a human donor with alopecia areata. This chain joins TRBV5-1 and TRBJ2-5, with 11 bases aligning to TRBD1. The end of the DNA fits TRBJ2-7 better, so the J call may be wrong. The CDR3: CASSFGTGGSYEQYF. The CDR3 DNA follows: TGCGCCAGCAGCTTTGGGACAGGGGGGTCCTACGAGCAGTACTTC.